The 5 T cell receptor beta chains presented below share a single source sample, sequenced in a study of T cell responses to AZD1222 COVID-19 vaccine. The protocol was immunoSEQ multiplex PCR, while the TCRdb copy is restricted to in-frame clones and leaves out a portion. The data show roughly 190,000 clones, about 89% seen once. The material sequenced was peripheral blood, taken 28 days after the second AZD1222 dose. The receptors derive from an adult who received the AZD1222 COVID-19 vaccine.

The chain links TRBV5-6 to TRBJ1-2, with D unresolved. The ends were cut back, 6 bases at V and 0 bases at J, with 9 bases in the middle. The CDR3 is 13 amino acids. In germline, CDR1 is SGHDT, CDR2 YYEEEE. The CDR3 here is CASTRGANYGYTF. For the CDR3, the DNA is TGTGCCAGCACCCGGGGAGCTAACTATGGCTACACCTTC.

The J gene is TRBJ2-3, the V gene TRBV19, with TRBD1 matching 9 bases. There are 16 residues in the CDR3. The junction had 8 bases not matched to a gene; V was cut back by 5 bases and J by 2 bases. CDR1 is LNHDA and CDR2 is SQIVND in the germline V gene (reference sequence). CDR3 in DNA: TGTGCCAGTAGTGTAACCGGGACAGGGTTCACAGATACGCAGTATTTT. Translated: CASSVTGTGFTDTQYF.

The chain couples TRBV6-2 or TRBV6-3 to TRBJ2-1; 9 bases line up with TRBD1. The V and J ends lost 6 bases and 3 bases, in that order; junction bases with no gene match: 6. The CDR3 contains 15 residues. CDR1 is MNHEY, CDR2 SVGEGT, per germline. Written as DNA, the CDR3 is TGTGCCAGCAGCCCCCTGGGACAGGGCTACAATGAGCAGTTCTTC. Translated: CASSPLGQGYNEQFF.

This clone was counted once. The chain joins TRBV11-3 to TRBJ2-7; 11 positions match TRBD1. Germline loops: CDR1 SGHNT, CDR2 YENEEA. Trimming cost V 6 bases and J 3 bases; bases outside gene matches: 7. CDR3 length equals 15 residues. The CDR3 loop reads CASSSRDRGNYEQYF. CDR3 DNA sequence: TGTGCCAGCAGTTCACGGGACAGGGGGAACTACGAGCAGTACTTC.

This clone was counted a single time. This rearrangement joins TRBV27 to TRBJ1-5; 7 bases align to TRBD1. The CDR3 contains 14 residues. J lost 12 bases, V lost 7 bases, and 15 bases had no gene match. Looked up from germline, CDR1 is MNHEY and CDR2 is SMNVEV (reference sequence). CDR3 DNA: TGTGCCAGCAAAGTTACAGGGGCCCCCGGGGGCCAGCATTTT. This codes for CASKVTGAPGGQHF.